The clone carrying this TCR beta chain was counted a few times. Given a much more abundant clone one base away, this may be a read error. Treg sorting used a CD4+CD25+CD127-/low gate. CDR3 size: 13 residues. V shed 3 bases and J shed 4 bases, with 10 bases lying between them. The germline V gene has CDR1 SGHDT and CDR2 YYEEEE. TCRdb ran MiXCR on the 5' RACE reads and lists one entry per CDR3 protein. The table shows approximately 11,000 distinct CDR3 sequences, with roughly a quarter occurring only once. The sample was Tregs sorted from a lymph node. This chain joins TRBV5-6 and TRBJ1-2; no clear D gene. The source of this sequence is a female donor with breast cancer. The CDR3 DNA reads TGTGCCAGCAGCTCGGGATGGATCTATGGCTACACCTTC. It specifies CASSSGWIYGYTF.